This T cell receptor beta chain was found in a study of breast tumors, draining lymph nodes, adjacent tissues. Study-level points and caveats: Compared with basal-like, luminal-like tumors shared significantly more repertoire with nontumor tissue.

This CDR3 has 15 residues. Germline V gene sequence: CDR1 MRHNA, CDR2 SNTAGT. V dropped 9 bases and J dropped 3 bases, with 17 bases sitting between them. One entry per CDR3 protein, called by TCRdb with MiXCR from the multiplex PCR reads. The profile shows approximately 150,000 distinct CDR3 sequences, about 33% of them singletons. About this clonotype: What it binds is unknown. A much larger clone is a single base away; this may be a read error.

Samples came from axillary lymph nodes draining the breast cancer. This TCR was recovered from a female donor with breast cancer. Some clones in this sample may be carry-over from other donors' samples. The gene calls are TRBV6-4 and TRBJ1-4; tentatively, D is TRBD1 (5 bases). The sample taken for sequencing was axillary lymph node tissue. The CDR3 sequence: CARKPGMFANEKLFF. The DNA for the CDR3 is TGTGCCAGAAAACCAGGGATGTTTGCTAATGAAAAACTGTTTTTT.